Listed here are 21 T cell receptor beta chains from one sample, sequenced in a study of T-cell reconstitution after alpha-beta-depleted transplantation in children. TCRbeta library construction was performed incorporating unique molecular identifiers. TCRdb used MiXCR to reprocess the PCR reads, holding one entry per CDR3 protein. The data contain approximately 1,000,000 distinct CDR3 sequences, about 26% of them singletons. Sequencing was performed on PBMCs, mostly from graft donor cells, taken 360 days after TCRalphabeta/CD19-depleted stem cell transplant. These receptors came from a boy in the first two years of life who had a stem cell transplant for SCID, so the T cells may come from the graft donor.

This clonotype has only a few counts. The chain carries TRBV28 and TRBJ2-3; TRBD2 matches at 7 bases. Trimming cost V 6 bases and J 1 base; bases outside gene matches: 7. The V gene's germline CDR1 is MDHEN and CDR2 SYDVKM. CDR3 size: 15 residues. CDR3: CASRKAGLGTDTQYF. In DNA form, the CDR3 reads TGTGCCAGCAGAAAAGCGGGGCTGGGCACAGATACGCAGTATTTT.

This clonotype appeared a few times. CDR3 residues: CASSSAGQVQVLAGYTF. CDR3 in DNA: TGCGCCAGCAGCTCGGCTGGACAGGTACAAGTATTGGCTGGCTACACCTTC. The chain recombines TRBV4-1 with TRBJ1-2; 7 bases are a match to TRBD1. The CDR3 totals 17 residues. The germline CDR1 and CDR2 sequences are MGHRA and YSYEKL. With V trimmed by 5 bases and J by 7 bases, 19 bases remained unmatched.

This clonotype was counted a few times. The chain has TRBV4-1 and TRBJ2-1; weak D call: TRBD1 (5 bases). Trimming removed 1 base from V and 2 bases from J, with 18 bases in between. The V gene's germline CDR1 is MGHRA and CDR2 YSYEKL. This CDR3 contains 18 residues. The CDR3 nucleotides read TGCGCCAGCAGCCAAGTGCCCCTAGGGGCTGGACCCTACAATGAGCAGTTCTTC. Amino acid sequence: CASSQVPLGAGPYNEQFF.

This clonotype was seen many times. This rearrangement joins TRBV29-1 to TRBJ2-1; 8 nucleotides line up with TRBD2. Germline CDR1 is SQVTM and CDR2 is ANQGSEA. The CDR3 contains 15 residues. The ends lost 4 bases at V and 9 bases at J; junction bases unmatched: 14. As DNA, the CDR3 is TGCAGCGTTGTAGCCCCAGCGGGGGCGCGGGGTGAGCAGTTCTTC. As protein: CSVVAPAGARGEQFF.

This clonotype was counted only a few times. The chain carries TRBV6-5 and TRBJ2-3; 8 nucleotides line up with TRBD2. V dropped 8 bases and J dropped 2; count of bases not matched to a gene: 3. CDR1 is MNHEY and CDR2 is SVGAGI in the germline V gene. There are 13 residues in the CDR3. CDR3: CASRGGITDTQYF. The CDR3 DNA is TGTGCCAGCCGCGGGGGGATCACAGATACGCAGTATTTT.

This clonotype has more than one count but fewer than ten. This chain connects TRBV10-3 to TRBJ2-3; 7 bases are a match to TRBD1. The CDR3 extends over 17 amino acids. J gave up 2 bases and V 5 bases, and 13 bases lay outside the gene matches. CDR1 is ENHRY and CDR2 is SYGVKD in the germline V gene. In nucleotides, the CDR3 is TGTGCCATCAGTACAACGGGCCGGGACAGAATCACAGATACGCAGTATTTT. Translation: CAISTTGRDRITDTQYF.

This clonotype was picked up many times. The chain links TRBV4-3 to TRBJ2-7, with TRBD1 matching over 7 bases. This CDR3 region has 15 residues. Germline CDR1 and CDR2: LGHNA and YSLEER. Trimming cost V 2 bases and J 5 bases; bases outside gene matches: 9. CDR3 region: CASSQLGTASDEQYF. The CDR3 region has the DNA TGCGCCAGCAGCCAACTGGGGACAGCCTCGGACGAGCAGTACTTC.

This chain connects TRBV7-2 to TRBJ2-3, with 12 nucleotides matching TRBD1. This CDR3 contains 16 residues. From germline, CDR1 is SGHTA and CDR2 FQGNSA. V was pared by 3 bases and J by 5 bases, with 6 bases of the junction left unmatched. The CDR3 here is CASSFPGTGGLDTQYF. The DNA of the CDR3 is TGTGCCAGCAGCTTCCCCGGGACAGGGGGCTTAGATACGCAGTATTTT.

This clonotype was observed a handful of times. The genes are TRBV29-1 and TRBJ1-5, with TRBD1 matching 7 bases. CDR3 length: 13 residues. CDR1 is SQVTM and CDR2 is ANQGSEA in the germline V gene. Unmatched junction bases numbered 3, after V lost 5 bases and J lost 2 bases. The CDR3 region is CSVRGQGNQPQHF. In nucleotides, the CDR3 is TGCAGCGTTCGCGGACAGGGCAATCAGCCCCAGCATTTT.

This sequence joins TRBV5-5 and TRBJ2-1; D ambiguous. CDR1 and CDR2 from the germline V gene are SGHKS and YYEKEE (reference sequence). The CDR3 covers 11 residues. The germline V and J ends were trimmed by 2 bases and 12 bases, with 9 bases remaining between them. In DNA, the CDR3 is TGTGCCAGCAGCTTCGGAGTTTTGCAGTTCTTC. Translation gives CASSFGVLQFF.

There are a few counts of this clonotype. V is TRBV5-1 and J is TRBJ2-2, with D uncertain. The germline V gene encodes CDR1 SGHRS and CDR2 YFSETQ. V lost 1 base to trimming and J lost 2 bases, with 12 bases between them. This CDR3 spans 16 amino acids. CDR3 nucleotide sequence: TGCGCCAGCAGCTTGAGGGTCAGTGTAAACACCGGGGAGCTGTTTTTT. Encoded protein: CASSLRVSVNTGELFF.

This clonotype was seen a handful of times. The chain has TRBV11-2 and TRBJ2-5, with D perhaps TRBD2 (6 bases). There are 13 residues in the CDR3. CDR1 is SGHAT and CDR2 is FQNNGV in the germline V gene. Trimming pared 7 bases from V and 1 base from J, leaving 10 bases between. CDR3 sequence (DNA): TGTGCCAGCACCGAGGGACTCCAAGAGACCCAGTACTTC. It translates to CASTEGLQETQYF.

The sample holds a few counts of this clonotype. This chain joins TRBV9 and TRBJ1-3; 11 nucleotides agree with TRBD1. CDR1 is SGDLS and CDR2 is YYNGEE in the germline V gene. The J segment lost 3 bases and the V segment lost 4 bases, leaving 3 bases of the junction unmatched. The CDR3 has 15 amino acids. CDR3 DNA: TGTGCCAGCAGCCGGGGACAGGGGGTTGGAAACACCATATATTTT. It specifies CASSRGQGVGNTIYF.

The chain has TRBV20-1 and TRBJ2-2; D call uncertain. V dropped 1 base and J dropped 5 bases, with 5 bases sitting between them. The CDR3 has 12 residues. Germline assignment: CDR1 DFQATT and CDR2 SNEGSKA (reference sequence). This chain's CDR3 is CSARGDTGELFF. Written as DNA, the CDR3 is TGCAGTGCTAGAGGGGATACCGGGGAGCTGTTTTTT.

There are many counts of this clonotype. The chain couples TRBV5-6 to TRBJ2-5; D is perhaps TRBD1 or TRBD2 (5 bases each). The V end was cut by 4 bases, the J end by 5 bases, with 18 bases between. Germline CDR1 and CDR2: SGHDT and YYEEEE. The CDR3 extends over 15 amino acids. CDR3 protein: CASSRLRLSGETQYF. Here the CDR3 DNA reads TGTGCCAGCAGCCGACTACGACTATCAGGGGAGACCCAGTACTTC.

This rearrangement joins TRBV7-2 to TRBJ2-5, with D hard to call. Trimming took off 5 bases at V and 5 bases at J, with 12 bases between the two ends. This CDR3 is built from 13 residues. The germline gives CDR1 SGHTA, CDR2 FQGNSA. The CDR3 protein is CASSIKSAETQYF. The CDR3 DNA reads as TGTGCCAGCAGCATTAAATCGGCGGAGACCCAGTACTTC.

This chain joins TRBV20-1 and TRBJ2-7, with TRBD2 matching over 10 bases. The CDR3 extends over 16 amino acids. Germline V gene sequence: CDR1 DFQATT, CDR2 SNEGSKA (reference sequence). The junction had 10 bases not matched to a gene; V was cut back by 5 bases and J by 0 bases. The CDR3 spells CSADIPSGGSSYEQYF. CDR3 bases: TGCAGTGCTGATATACCTAGCGGGGGTAGCTCCTACGAGCAGTACTTC.

The chain uses TRBV12-3 or TRBV12-4 and TRBJ1-1, with 7 bases identical to TRBD1. The CDR3 consists of 13 residues. The trim removed 4 bases at V and 7 bases at J, leaving 6 bases unmatched. This CDR3 reads CASSSSTGLEAFF. The CDR3 DNA follows: TGTGCCAGCAGTTCCTCGACAGGGCTTGAAGCTTTCTTT.

The V call is TRBV2, the J call TRBJ1-2; D is undetermined. Germline values: CDR1 SNHLY, CDR2 FYNNEI. The V end lost 6 bases, the J end lost 4 bases, and 12 bases lay between the germline ends. The CDR3 runs 13 residues. DNA for the CDR3: TGTGCCAGCAGGGAGGAGTTGATCTATGGCTACACCTTC. It specifies CASREELIYGYTF.

This CDR3 is CASSLVPGVTEAFF. CDR3 DNA sequence: TGTGCCAGCAGCTTAGTGCCAGGGGTGACTGAAGCTTTCTTT. The rearrangement uses TRBV7-2 and TRBJ1-1, with D perhaps TRBD1 (6 bases). In germline, CDR1 is SGHTA, CDR2 FQGNSA. The CDR3 runs 14 residues. V was clipped by 1 base and J by 5 bases, with 11 bases between them.

This clonotype was observed a handful of times. The chain uses TRBV29-1 and TRBJ1-2; TRBD1 matches at 10 bases. V lost 5 bases and J lost 6; bases outside the gene matches: 6. Germline loops: CDR1 SQVTM, CDR2 ANQGSEA. The CDR3 is 13 residues long. In nucleotides, the CDR3 is TGCAGCGTTTCATTGACAGGGGGCAATGGCTACACCTTC. It yields the protein CSVSLTGGNGYTF.